Below are 9 T cell receptor beta chains sequenced from a single sample in a study of beta chain features in type 1 diabetes. The sequenced template was cDNA made from the entire isolated RNA. Some clones are missing from TCRdb's copy, which holds only in-frame ones; the method was immunoSEQ multiplex PCR. Found here are about 900,000 clones, 15% to 20% of them singletons; the top ten hold around 0.02%. Sequencing used naive CD4+ T cells from blood. Receptor source: a woman between 18 and 29 years old in good health.

V is TRBV5-1 and J is TRBJ2-3; TRBD2 aligns across 9 bases. V shed 2 bases and J 0 bases; nucleotides not matched to a gene: 7. The germline V gene encodes CDR1 SGHRS and CDR2 YFSETQ. The CDR3 is 17 residues long. The CDR3 DNA sequence: TGCGCCAGCAGCTTCGCCCTAGCGGGATCTAGCACAGATACGCAGTATTTT. Translating gives CASSFALAGSSTDTQYF.

In its sample, this clone was seen a few times. The V gene is TRBV6-5, the J gene TRBJ2-2, with D possibly being TRBD1 or TRBD2 (6 bases each). Trimming took 8 bases from V and 6 from J, leaving 19 bases between them. The germline gives CDR1 MNHEY, CDR2 SVGAGI. This CDR3 comprises 15 residues. The CDR3 region is CASRRGGGFPGELFF. CDR3 sequence (DNA): TGTGCCAGCCGTCGCGGAGGGGGTTTCCCCGGGGAGCTGTTTTTT.

V is TRBV4-1 and J is TRBJ2-1; no definite D call. This CDR3 spans 18 amino acids. Per germline, CDR1 MGHRA and CDR2 YSYEKL. Trimming pared 1 base from V and 4 bases from J, leaving 20 bases between. CDR3 nucleotides: TGCGCCAGCAGCCAAGCTAGTATTAAAGTCCCTCGGTACAATGAGCAGTTCTTC. Its translation: CASSQASIKVPRYNEQFF.

This chain joins TRBV6-1 and TRBJ1-5; D gene unclear. Looked up from germline, CDR1 is MNHNS and CDR2 is SASEGT. This CDR3 has 14 residues. Trimming removed 8 bases at V and 0 bases at J, with 11 bases between. DNA for the CDR3: TGTGCCAGCGGTGGAGTCTATAGCAATCAGCCCCAGCATTTT. Translated, it gives CASGGVYSNQPQHF.

This chain connects TRBV7-9 to TRBJ2-7; D is possibly TRBD2 (7 bases). The CDR3 sequence is 13 residues long. Germline CDR1 and CDR2: SEHNR and FQNEAQ (reference sequence). V lost 3 bases and J lost 6, with 12 bases in between. CDR3 in amino acids: CASSFWGGPEQYF. CDR3 nucleotide sequence: TGTGCCAGCAGCTTCTGGGGGGGGCCCGAGCAGTACTTC.

Regarding this clone: This sample includes further DNA sequences coding for the same CDR3. This chain connects TRBV7-2 to TRBJ2-5; maybe TRBD1 (6 bases). This CDR3 comprises 14 residues. V was trimmed by 8 bases and J by 5 bases, leaving 18 bases between them. Germline V gives CDR1 SGHTA, CDR2 FQGNSA. The CDR3, as DNA: TGTGCCAGCGCCAGGGGTGGGGCTGGGGAGACCCAGTACTTC. Translation: CASARGGAGETQYF.

V and J are TRBV6-6 and TRBJ2-1, with D unclear. In germline, CDR1 is MNHNY, CDR2 SVGAGI (reference sequence). This CDR3 is built from 14 residues. V was clipped by 9 bases and J by 4 bases, with 16 bases between them. The CDR3 protein is CASQSDFTYNEQFF. The CDR3, as DNA: TGTGCCAGTCAGAGCGACTTCACGTACAATGAGCAGTTCTTC.

This clone has just a few counts. The chain employs TRBV5-1 and TRBJ2-7; tentative D call: TRBD1 (7 bases). Trimming stripped 4 bases from V and 3 bases from J, with 20 bases between. Germline CDR1 is SGHRS and CDR2 is YFSETQ. The CDR3 is 16 residues long. CDR3 loop: CASSGGVRDSLYEQYF. The CDR3 coding sequence is TGCGCCAGCAGCGGAGGGGTCCGGGACAGTCTCTACGAGCAGTACTTC.

Only a few counts were recorded for this clone. The V gene is TRBV5-8, the J gene TRBJ2-5; D not certain. CDR3 length: 12 residues. V was trimmed by 3 bases and J by 0 bases, leaving 3 bases between them. CDR1 is SGHTS and CDR2 is YDEGEE in the germline V gene. CDR3 DNA sequence: TGTGCCAGCAGCTCGTACCAAGAGACCCAGTACTTC. Protein product: CASSSYQETQYF. Filled out from reference TRBV5-8 and TRBJ2-5, the complete variable domain reads EAGVTQSPTHLIKTRGQQATLRCSPISGHTSVYWYQQALGLGLQFLLWYDEGEERNRGNFPPRFSGRQFPNYSSELNVNALELEDSALYLCASSSYQETQYFGPGTRLLVL.